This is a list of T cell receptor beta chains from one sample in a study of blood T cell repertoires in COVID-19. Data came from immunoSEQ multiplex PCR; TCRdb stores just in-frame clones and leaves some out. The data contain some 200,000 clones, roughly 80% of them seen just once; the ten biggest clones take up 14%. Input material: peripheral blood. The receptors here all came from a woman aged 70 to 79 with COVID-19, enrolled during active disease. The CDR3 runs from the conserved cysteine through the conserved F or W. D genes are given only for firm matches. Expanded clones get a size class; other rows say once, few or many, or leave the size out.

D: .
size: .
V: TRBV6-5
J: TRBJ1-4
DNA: TGTGCCAGCGCGAGGGTTTATGAAAAACTGTTTTTT
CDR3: CASARVYEKLFF

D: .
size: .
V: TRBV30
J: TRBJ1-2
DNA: TGTGCCTGGAGTGTACGGGGAGGTGATGGCTACACCTTC
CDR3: CAWSVRGGDGYTF

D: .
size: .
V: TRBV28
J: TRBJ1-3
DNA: TGTGCCAGCAGTTTAAGTGGGGGGTTGTCCGGAAACACCATATATTTT
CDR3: CASSLSGGLSGNTIYF

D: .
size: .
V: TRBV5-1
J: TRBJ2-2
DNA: TGCGCCAGCAGCCGCTCGGGAAGCGAAACCGGGGAGCTGTTTTTT
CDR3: CASSRSGSETGELFF

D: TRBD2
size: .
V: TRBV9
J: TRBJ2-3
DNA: TGTGCCAGCAGCGTAGTACCAGCGGGGGGCACAGATACGCAGTATTTT
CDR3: CASSVVPAGGTDTQYF

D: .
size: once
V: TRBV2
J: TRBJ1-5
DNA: TGTGCCAGCAGGGAGGACAGTTCGAGGGAACAGCCCCAGCATTTT
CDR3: CASREDSSREQPQHF

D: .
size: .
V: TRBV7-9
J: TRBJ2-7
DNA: TGTGCCAGCAAAAGAGAGGGTCCCTACGAGCAGTACTTC
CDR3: CASKREGPYEQYF

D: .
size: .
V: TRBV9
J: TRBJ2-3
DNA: TGTGCCAGCAGCGTAGCAACTAGTGCGGATACGCAGTATTTT
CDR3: CASSVATSADTQYF

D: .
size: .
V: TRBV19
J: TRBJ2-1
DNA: TGTGCCACTAGGACTCCCCTCGGCAATGAGCAGTTCTTC
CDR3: CATRTPLGNEQFF

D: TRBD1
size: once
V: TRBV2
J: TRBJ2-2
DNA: TGTGCCAGCAGTCTCGGACAGGGGGCGGGCACCGGGGAGCTGTTTTTT
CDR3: CASSLGQGAGTGELFF

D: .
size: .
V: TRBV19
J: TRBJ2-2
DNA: TGTGCCAGTAGTATAGTTGACATTATCACCGGGGAGCTGTTTTTT
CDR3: CASSIVDIITGELFF

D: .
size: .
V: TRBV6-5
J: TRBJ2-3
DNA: TGTGCCAGCAGGGACTCGACCCGCACAGATACGCAGTATTTT
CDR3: CASRDSTRTDTQYF

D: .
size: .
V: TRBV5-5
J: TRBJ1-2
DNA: TGTGCCAGCAGCTTGGTGGCGGGAGCTAACTATGGCTACACCTTC
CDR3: CASSLVAGANYGYTF

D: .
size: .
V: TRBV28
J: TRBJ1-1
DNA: TGTGCCAGCAGTTTAGTTGCGGGGGACACTGAAGCTTTCTTT
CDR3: CASSLVAGDTEAFF

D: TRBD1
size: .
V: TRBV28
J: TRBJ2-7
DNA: TGTGCCAGCAGTTTGGGATTGGCAGGGGGAGTCTCCTACGAGCAGTACTTC
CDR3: CASSLGLAGGVSYEQYF

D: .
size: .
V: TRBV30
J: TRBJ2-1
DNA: TGTGCCTGGAGTGTAAGGGGCAATGAGCAGTTCTTC
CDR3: CAWSVRGNEQFF

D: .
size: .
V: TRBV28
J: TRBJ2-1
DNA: TGTGCCTTTGGAGCCTCCTACAATGAGCAGTTCTTC
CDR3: CAFGASYNEQFF

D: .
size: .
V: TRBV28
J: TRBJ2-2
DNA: TGTGCCAGCAGTTTATTGTCGACAGCGAACACCGGGGAGCTGTTTTTT
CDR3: CASSLLSTANTGELFF

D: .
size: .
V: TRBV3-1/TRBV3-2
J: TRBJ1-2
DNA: TGTGCCAGCAGTCACAATTATGGCTACACCTTC
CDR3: CASSHNYGYTF

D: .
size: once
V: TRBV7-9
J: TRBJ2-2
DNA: TGTGCCAGCAGCTCCTCACAGGGTTCCACCGGGGAGCTGTTTTTT
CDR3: CASSSSQGSTGELFF

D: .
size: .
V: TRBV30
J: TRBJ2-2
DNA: TGTGCCTGGAGCAGGGCTCTGAACACCGGGGAGCTGTTTTTT
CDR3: CAWSRALNTGELFF

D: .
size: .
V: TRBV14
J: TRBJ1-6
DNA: TGTGCCAGCAGCGGGGACATCAATTCACCCCTCCACTTT
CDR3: CASSGDINSPLHF

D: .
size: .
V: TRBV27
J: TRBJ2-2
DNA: TGTGCCAGCAGTTTACGGAGCGCGAACACCGGGGAGCTGTTTTTT
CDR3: CASSLRSANTGELFF

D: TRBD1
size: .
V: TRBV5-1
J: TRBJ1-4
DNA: TGCGCCAGCAGCACGTCTTACAGGGGGCGCGGCGAAAAACTGTTTTTT
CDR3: CASSTSYRGRGEKLFF

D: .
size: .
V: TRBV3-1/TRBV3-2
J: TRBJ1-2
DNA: TGTGCCAGCAGCTCACCCGAGGGCGGCTACACCTTC
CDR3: CASSSPEGGYTF

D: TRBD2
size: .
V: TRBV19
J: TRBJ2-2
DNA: TGTGCCAGCGGGACTAGCGTCACCGGGGAGCTGTTTTTT
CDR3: CASGTSVTGELFF

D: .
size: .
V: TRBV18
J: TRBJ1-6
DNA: TGTGCCAGCTCACCAGCCAGGGGATATAATTCACCCCTCCACTTT
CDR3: CASSPARGYNSPLHF

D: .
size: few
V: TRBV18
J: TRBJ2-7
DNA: TGTGCCAGCTCACCCAGGGCCAACGAGCAGTACTTC
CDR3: CASSPRANEQYF

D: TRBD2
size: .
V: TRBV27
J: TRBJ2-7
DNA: TGTGCCAGCAAGCCCTTATCAGCGGGAGGGGGCTCCGAGCAGTACTTC
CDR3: CASKPLSAGGGSEQYF

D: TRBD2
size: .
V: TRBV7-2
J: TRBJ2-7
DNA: TGTGCCAGCAAGCGGGAAGGCGGGTACGAGCAGTACTTC
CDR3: CASKREGGYEQYF

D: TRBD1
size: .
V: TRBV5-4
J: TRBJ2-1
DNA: TGTGCCAGCAGCTTGCCGCCGGGACAGGGCTACAATGAGCAGTTCTTC
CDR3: CASSLPPGQGYNEQFF

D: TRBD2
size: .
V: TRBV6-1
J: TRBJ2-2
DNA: TGTGCCAGCAGTGGACTAGCGGGAGCATTCGCCGGGGAGCTGTTTTTT
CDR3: CASSGLAGAFAGELFF

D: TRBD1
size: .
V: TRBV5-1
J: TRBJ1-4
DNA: TGCGCCAGCAGCGTGATTCCAGGGGGTAGAAATGAAAAACTGTTTTTT
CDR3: CASSVIPGGRNEKLFF

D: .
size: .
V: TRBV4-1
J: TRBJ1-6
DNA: TGCGCCAGCAGCCAAGGATTACTTAGACGGCGGGGTAATTCACCCCTCCACTTT
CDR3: CASSQGLLRRRGNSPLHF

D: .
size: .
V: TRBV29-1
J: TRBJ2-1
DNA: TGCAGCGTTTTATCGCGGCCGGACACACTAAATGAGCAGTTCTTC
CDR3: CSVLSRPDTLNEQFF

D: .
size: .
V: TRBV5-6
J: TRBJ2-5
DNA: TGTGCCAGCAGCTTAACGGTAGGGACAACTCAAGAGACCCAGTACTTC
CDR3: CASSLTVGTTQETQYF